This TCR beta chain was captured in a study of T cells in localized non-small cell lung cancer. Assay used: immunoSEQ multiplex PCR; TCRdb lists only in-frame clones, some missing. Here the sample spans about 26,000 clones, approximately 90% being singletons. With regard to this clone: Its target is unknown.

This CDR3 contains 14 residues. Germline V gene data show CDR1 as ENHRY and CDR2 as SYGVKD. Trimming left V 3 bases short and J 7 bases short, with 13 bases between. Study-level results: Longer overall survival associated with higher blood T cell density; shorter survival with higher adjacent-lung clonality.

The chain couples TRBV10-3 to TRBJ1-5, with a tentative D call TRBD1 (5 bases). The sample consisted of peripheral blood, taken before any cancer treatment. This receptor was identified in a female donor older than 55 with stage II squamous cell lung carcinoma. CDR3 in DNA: TGTGCCATCAGTGACCCCGGGGGAGGCCAGCCCCAGCATTTT. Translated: CAISDPGGGQPQHF.